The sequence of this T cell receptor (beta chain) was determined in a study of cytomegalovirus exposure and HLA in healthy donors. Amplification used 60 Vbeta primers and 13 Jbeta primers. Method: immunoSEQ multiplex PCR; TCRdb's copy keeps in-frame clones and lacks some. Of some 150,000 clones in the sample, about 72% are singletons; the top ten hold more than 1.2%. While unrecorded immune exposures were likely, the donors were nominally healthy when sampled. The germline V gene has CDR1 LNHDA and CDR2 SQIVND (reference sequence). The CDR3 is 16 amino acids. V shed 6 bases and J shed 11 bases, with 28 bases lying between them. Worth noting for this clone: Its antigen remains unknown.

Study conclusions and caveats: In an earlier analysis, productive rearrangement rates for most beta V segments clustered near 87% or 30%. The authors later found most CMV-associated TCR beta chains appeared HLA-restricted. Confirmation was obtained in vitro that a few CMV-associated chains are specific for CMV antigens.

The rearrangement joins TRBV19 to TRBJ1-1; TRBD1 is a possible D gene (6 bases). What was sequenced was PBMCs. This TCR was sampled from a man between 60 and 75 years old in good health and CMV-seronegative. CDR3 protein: CASRLQSFGFGGQAFF. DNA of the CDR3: TGTGCCAGTAGGCTCCAGAGTTTCGGGTTCGGGGGGCAGGCTTTCTTT.